These 6 T cell receptor beta chains came from one sample sequenced in a study of blood T cell repertoires in COVID-19. Some clones are missing from TCRdb's copy, which holds only in-frame ones; the method was immunoSEQ multiplex PCR. The table lists some 490,000 clones, approximately 85% of them singletons, with 3.2% in the top ten. Sample: peripheral blood. These receptors were collected from a human donor in a cohort sampled during active COVID-19.

The chain combines TRBV11-2 with TRBJ1-2; D is uncertain. V lost 5 bases and J 3 bases, leaving 10 bases between the germline ends. Germline CDR1 SGHAT, CDR2 FQNNGV. The CDR3 length is 13 residues. The CDR3 coding sequence is TGTGCCAGCAGCCTAACTCGCGACTATGGCTACACCTTC. The encoded protein is CASSLTRDYGYTF.

V is TRBV5-1 and J is TRBJ2-7, with D maybe TRBD2 (7 bases). Germline V gene sequence: CDR1 SGHRS, CDR2 YFSETQ. V gave up 4 bases and J gave up 1 base, with 15 bases separating them. The CDR3 has 15 amino acids. This chain's CDR3 is CASSPRGEGSYEQYF. In DNA form, the CDR3 reads TGCGCCAGCAGCCCTAGGGGGGAGGGATCCTACGAGCAGTACTTC.

This clone was counted only a few times. The chain joins TRBV30 to TRBJ1-3, with 7 nucleotides matching TRBD1. Germline CDR1 reads GTSNPN; CDR2 reads SVGIG (reference sequence). The CDR3 is 17 residues long. The V gene end was trimmed by 3 bases and the J gene end by 0 bases; junction bases not matched to a gene: 11. CDR3 sequence (DNA): TGTGCCTGGAGGAGAGAAGGGACAGCGCTCTCTGGAAACACCATATATTTT. It specifies CAWRREGTALSGNTIYF.

The CDR3 region has the DNA TGTGCCAGTAGTCGGGAATTCGACAATCAGCCCCAGCATTTT. It encodes CASSREFDNQPQHF. The V and J genes are TRBV19 and TRBJ1-5; D remains ambiguous. The CDR3 extends over 14 amino acids. Trimming took 5 bases from V and 3 from J, leaving 11 bases between them. Germline V gene sequence: CDR1 LNHDA, CDR2 SQIVND (reference sequence). Together with reference TRBV19 and TRBJ1-5, the CDR3 gives the full variable domain: DGGITQSPKYLFRKEGQNVTLSCEQNLNHDAMYWYRQDPGQGLRLIYYSQIVNDFQKGDIAEGYSVSREKKESFPLTVTSAQKNPTAFYLCASSREFDNQPQHFGDGTRLSIL.

This chain links TRBV11-3 with TRBJ2-2; 9 bases are a match to TRBD2. CDR3 length: 19 amino acids. The V segment lost 5 bases and the J segment 7 bases; nucleotides outside the gene matches: 20. From germline, CDR1 is SGHNT and CDR2 YENEEA. The CDR3 DNA follows: TGTGCCAGCAGCCACCGGGCGGCTAGCGGGGCTTTCGGAGGCGGGGAGCTGTTTTTT. Translating gives CASSHRAASGAFGGGELFF.

The rearrangement joins TRBV28 to TRBJ1-1; D gene ambiguous. V was trimmed by 6 bases and J by 0 bases, leaving 20 bases between them. CDR1 is MDHEN, CDR2 SYDVKM, per germline. The CDR3 runs 17 residues. CDR3 residues: CASSHSPGWRMNTEAFF. The CDR3 nucleotides are TGTGCCAGCAGCCACTCCCCAGGCTGGAGGATGAACACTGAAGCTTTCTTT.